The 9 T cell receptor beta chains below were found in one sample sequenced in a study of vaccination and CD4 T cells after COVID-19. Treatment specified: roughly ten-day PBMC culture with coronavirus spike peptide pools or control peptides (ViraFEST assay). Sequence data for DNA of cultured CD4+ T cells were generated by the Oncomine TCR Beta short-read assay. Each CDR3 protein gets one entry after TCRdb re-called the PCR reads with MiXCR. The profile shows approximately 4,200 distinct CDR3 sequences, 15% to 20% of them singletons. Their target antigens are unknown. Material for sequencing was CD4+ T cells from blood, cultured in vitro. The receptors were gathered from a human donor who had recovered from COVID-19.

This clonotype was seen only a few times. The chain combines TRBV18 with TRBJ2-5; D is perhaps TRBD1 (5 bases). CDR1 is KGHSH, CDR2 LQKENI, per germline. The V end was cut by 2 bases, the J end by 2 bases, with 9 bases between. This CDR3 contains 14 residues. The CDR3 protein is CASSPTGLQETQYF. CDR3 in DNA: TGTGCCAGCTCACCAACAGGATTGCAAGAGACCCAGTACTTC.

The V and J genes are TRBV2 and TRBJ2-1; tentatively, D is TRBD1 (5 bases). The CDR3 is 13 amino acids. V lost 7 bases, J lost 4 bases, and 11 bases lay in between. CDR1 SNHLY and CDR2 FYNNEI come from the germline V gene. The CDR3 loop is CASKGRVYNEQFF. The CDR3 DNA reads TGTGCCAGCAAGGGCAGGGTATACAATGAGCAGTTCTTC.

This clonotype was seen only once. A clone one base away is much larger, so this may be a read error. The chain recombines TRBV7-9 with TRBJ1-6; 7 nucleotides align to TRBD1. V was clipped by 3 bases and J by 8 bases; unmatched bases: 7. This CDR3 has 15 amino acids. The V gene's germline CDR1 is SEHNR and CDR2 FQNEAQ (reference sequence). The CDR3 spells CASSLGTESHSPLHF. The DNA for the CDR3 is TGTGCCAGCAGCTTGGGGACAGAGTCGCATTCACCCCTCCACTTT. Supplemented by reference TRBV7-9 and TRBJ1-6, the full variable domain reads DTGVSQNPRHKITKRGQNVTFRCDPISEHNRLYWYRQTLGQGPEFLTYFQNEAQLEKSRLLSDRFSAERPKGSFSTLEIQRTEQGDSAMYLCASSLGTESHSPLHFGNGTRLTVT.

The gene calls are TRBV7-6 and TRBJ2-2; 10 bases agree with TRBD1. In germline, CDR1 is SGHVS, CDR2 FNYEAQ. V lost 6 bases and J lost 6; bases outside the gene matches: 7. This CDR3 comprises 15 residues. The CDR3 reads CASRQGQGKSGELFF. The CDR3 DNA reads TGTGCCAGCAGACAGGGACAGGGGAAGTCCGGGGAGCTGTTTTTT.

Comments on this clonotype: Since a much larger clone is just one base distant, this may be a read error. The V call is TRBV20-1, the J call TRBJ1-2; tentative D call: TRBD1 (5 bases). The CDR3 sequence is 15 residues long. CDR1 and CDR2 from the germline V gene are DFQATT and SNEGSKA (reference sequence). The CDR3 sequence: CSTRPTGTVNYGYTF. The CDR3 nucleotides are TGCAGTACTAGACCCACCGGGACCGTGAACTATGGCTACACCTTC.

This clonotype is categorized as medium-sized (0.01 to 0.1%). CDR3 DNA sequence: TGTGCCAGCACAATACTAACCGGGAGTCACTATGGCTACACCTTC. Translated, it gives CASTILTGSHYGYTF. This chain links TRBV6-1 with TRBJ1-2; the D is unclear. The germline V gene encodes CDR1 MNHNS and CDR2 SASEGT. V dropped 7 bases and J dropped 3 bases, with 18 bases sitting between them. CDR3 length: 15 residues.

This clonotype is large by share. V usage is TRBV21-1 and J usage is TRBJ2-5; the table's D call TRBD2 went unverified against the DNA. TRBV21-1 constitutes a pseudogene. The CDR3 has 18 amino acids. In DNA form, the CDR3 reads TGTGCCAGCAGCAAAGTGCCTAGCGGCGGAATAAAGCAAGAGACCCAGTACTTC. This translates into CASSKVPSGGIKQETQYF.

This clonotype was picked up a small number of times. The V call is TRBV4-2, the J call TRBJ2-1; TRBD2 matches at 9 bases. Trimming took 0 bases from V and 14 from J; bases not matched to a gene: 11. CDR1 and CDR2 (germline): LGHNA, YNFKEQ. The CDR3 consists of 15 residues. The CDR3 nucleotides are TGTGCCAGCAGCCAAGAAGAGTGGCGGGGGGGCCCGGAGTTCTTC. It is translated as CASSQEEWRGGPEFF.

The chain is built from TRBV5-1 and TRBJ2-3, with TRBD2 matching over 9 bases. CDR3 length: 15 amino acids. Germline CDR1 is SGHRS and CDR2 is YFSETQ. Trimming removed 4 bases from V and 2 bases from J; junction bases left unmatched: 5. CDR3 sequence reads: CASSPTSGSTDTQYF. The CDR3, as DNA: TGCGCCAGCAGCCCGACTAGCGGATCCACAGATACGCAGTATTTT. Full variable domain (missing parts from reference TRBV5-1 and TRBJ2-3): KAGVTQTPRYLIKTRGQQVTLSCSPISGHRSVSWYQQTPGQGLQFLFEYFSETQRNKGNFPGRFSGRQFSNSRSEMNVSTLELGDSALYLCASSPTSGSTDTQYFGPGTRLTVL.